This entry lists 4 T cell receptor beta chains sequenced from one sample in a study of early stage breast cancer tumors (dated by TCRdb to the late 2010s). Libraries were constructed by the immunoSEQ multiplex PCR assay. TCRdb re-hosts the immuneACCESS table, in-frame sequences only. Its copies lack some clones; in the studies checked, an unresolved V gene accounts for under half of them, and the cause for the rest is not known. The sample table records 25,000 to 35,000 clones; roughly two thirds of these occur just once. The ten largest clones take up 33% of the sample. The source material was blood. The receptors originated from a person in their fifties with breast cancer.

This clone was observed a handful of times. V is TRBV14 and J is TRBJ2-7, with a weak D call TRBD2 (6 bases). Per the germline V gene, CDR1 is SGHDN and CDR2 is FVKESK. Trimming took off 4 bases at V and 5 bases at J, with 15 bases between the two ends. This CDR3 region has 14 residues. The CDR3 loop is CASSPWRDSDEQYF. CDR3 DNA sequence: TGTGCCAGCAGCCCGTGGCGGGATAGTGACGAGCAGTACTTC.

The genes are TRBV9 and TRBJ2-7; D may correspond to TRBD1 or TRBD2 (5 bases each). Germline V CDR1 and CDR2: SGDLS, YYNGEE. The CDR3 is 15 residues long. V dropped 2 bases and J dropped 1 base, with 13 bases sitting between them. CDR3: CASSVYWDGSYEQYF. As DNA, the CDR3 is TGTGCCAGCAGCGTTTACTGGGACGGGTCCTACGAGCAGTACTTC.

The rearrangement uses TRBV7-9 and TRBJ2-1; 13 nucleotides align to TRBD2. Trimming at V came to 4 bases and at J to 7 bases, leaving 4 bases not matched to a gene. The CDR3 runs 15 residues. CDR1 is SEHNR and CDR2 is FQNEAQ in the germline V gene (reference sequence). The CDR3 DNA reads as TGTGCCAGCAGCTCCGGACTAGCGGGAGTGAATGAGCAGTTCTTC. Amino acid sequence: CASSSGLAGVNEQFF. Supplemented by reference TRBV7-9 and TRBJ2-1, the full variable domain reads DTGVSQNPRHKITKRGQNVTFRCDPISEHNRLYWYRQTLGQGPEFLTYFQNEAQLEKSRLLSDRFSAERPKGSFSTLEIQRTEQGDSAMYLCASSSGLAGVNEQFFGPGTRLTVL.

This chain joins TRBV9 and TRBJ2-7, with D perhaps TRBD1 (6 bases). In germline, CDR1 is SGDLS, CDR2 YYNGEE. V lost 4 bases and J lost 2, with 13 bases in between. The CDR3 runs 14 residues. The CDR3 region has the DNA TGTGCCAGCAGCCCCACAGGGATGGCCTACGAGCAGTACTTC. Its protein is CASSPTGMAYEQYF.